Presented here are 18 T cell receptor beta chains from one specimen sequenced in a study of blood T cell repertoires in COVID-19. Profiling relied on immunoSEQ multiplex PCR, and the TCRdb table lists in-frame clones only, not all of them. The sample records roughly 120,000 clones, 75% to 85% being singletons. Specimen: peripheral blood. The receptors come from a woman of 80 years or more with acute or convalescent COVID-19.

The V and J genes are TRBV5-1 and TRBJ2-2; D is perhaps TRBD1 (5 bases). V lost 3 bases and J lost 4, with 10 bases in between. The CDR3 is 14 residues long. Germline V lookup: CDR1 SGHRS, CDR2 YFSETQ. DNA of the CDR3: TGCGCCAGCAGCTATGGCAGGGTCACCGGGGAGCTGTTTTTT. It yields the protein CASSYGRVTGELFF.

The chain combines TRBV28 with TRBJ1-2; D gene uncertain. Germline V gives CDR1 MDHEN, CDR2 SYDVKM. The CDR3 totals 14 residues. The V end lost 6 bases, the J end lost 4 bases, and 15 bases lay between the germline ends. CDR3 region: CASRATPRGYGYTF. CDR3 nucleotide sequence: TGTGCCAGCAGGGCCACCCCCCGGGGCTATGGCTACACCTTC.

Only a few counts were recorded for this clone. The CDR3 loop reads CASSQSGGRYEQYF. CDR3 nucleotides: TGTGCCAGCAGTCAGAGCGGGGGAAGGTACGAGCAGTACTTC. The rearrangement links TRBV2 to TRBJ2-7; TRBD2 matches 8 bases. Germline V gives CDR1 SNHLY, CDR2 FYNNEI. V gave up 5 bases and J gave up 4 bases; unmatched junction bases: 7. The CDR3 loop spans 14 amino acids. Looking up the rest from reference TRBV2 and TRBJ2-7 gives the full variable domain: EPEVTQTPSHQVTQMGQEVILRCVPISNHLYFYWYRQILGQKVEFLVSFYNNEISEKSEIFDDQFSVERPDGSNFTLKIRSTKLEDSAMYFCASSQSGGRYEQYFGPGTRLTVT.

The CDR3 DNA sequence: TGTGCCAGCACACCAACTCATAACACCGGGGAGCTGTTTTTT. The encoded protein is CASTPTHNTGELFF. This chain connects TRBV6-5 to TRBJ2-2; D remains unclear. The V end lost 7 bases, the J end lost 2 bases, and 11 bases lay between the germline ends. Germline V gene lookup returns CDR1 MNHEY and CDR2 SVGAGI. The CDR3 runs to 14 residues.

This chain connects TRBV3-1 (or the pseudogene TRBV3-2) to TRBJ2-1, with D perhaps matching TRBD2 (7 bases). Trimming cost V 9 bases and J 0 bases, with 36 bases left between them. Germline lookup yields CDR1 LGHDT and CDR2 YNNKEL (reference sequence). This CDR3 region has 22 residues. CDR3 residues: CARGPTGSCGGLGISSYNEQFF. DNA of the CDR3: TGTGCCAGAGGACCCACGGGCTCCTGCGGGGGCCTTGGAATAAGCTCCTACAATGAGCAGTTCTTC.

This clone was seen only a few times. The V gene is TRBV5-6, the J gene TRBJ1-4, with D tentatively TRBD1 (6 bases). V gave up 4 bases and J gave up 7 bases, with 17 bases separating them. The length of the CDR3 is 15 residues. CDR1 is SGHDT and CDR2 is YYEEEE in the germline V gene. CDR3 DNA: TGTGCCAGCAGCCTCACCGGGACACTCTTTGAAAAACTGTTTTTT. Amino acid sequence: CASSLTGTLFEKLFF.

This clone appeared a single time. The chain is built from TRBV4-1 and TRBJ2-1; 10 bases match TRBD1. V was pared by 0 bases and J by 9 bases, with 2 bases of the junction left unmatched. This CDR3 is built from 14 residues. CDR1 is MGHRA, CDR2 YSYEKL, per germline. The DNA of the CDR3 is TGCGCCAGCAGCCAAGAAGGACAGGGGGGTGAGCAGTTCTTC. Its protein is CASSQEGQGGEQFF.

This rearrangement joins TRBV18 to TRBJ2-1; TRBD1 might be the D (6 bases). There are 15 residues in the CDR3. Per the germline V gene, CDR1 is KGHSH and CDR2 is LQKENI. Trimming stripped 4 bases from V and 0 bases from J, with 10 bases between. CDR3: CASSLGTTSYNEQFF. The DNA for the CDR3 is TGTGCCAGCTCACTCGGGACAACCTCCTACAATGAGCAGTTCTTC.

The J gene is TRBJ2-7, the V gene TRBV6-2 or TRBV6-3, with 9 bases that match TRBD2. The germline V gene encodes CDR1 MNHEY and CDR2 SVGEGT. The CDR3 runs 15 residues. J lost 4 bases, V lost 6 bases, and 10 bases had no gene match. The CDR3 region is CASRYGLAGKYEQYF. The CDR3 DNA follows: TGTGCCAGCAGGTACGGGCTAGCGGGAAAATACGAGCAGTACTTC.

The chain recombines TRBV7-9 with TRBJ1-6, with D unclear. V lost 4 bases and J 13 bases, leaving 17 bases between the germline ends. This CDR3 is 14 amino acids long. CDR1 and CDR2 from the germline V gene are SEHNR and FQNEAQ (reference sequence). DNA for the CDR3: TGTGCCAGCAGCTCCGGGTCCCCTCTATCGCCCCTCCACTTT. Translating it yields CASSSGSPLSPLHF.

The V call is TRBV5-1, the J call TRBJ1-1, with 7 nucleotides matching TRBD1. With V trimmed by 3 bases and J by 6 bases, 8 bases remained unmatched. CDR1 is SGHRS, CDR2 YFSETQ, per germline. This CDR3 is built from 14 residues. The CDR3 loop is CASSSYQGGAEAFF. In DNA, the CDR3 is TGCGCCAGCAGCTCGTATCAGGGGGGCGCTGAAGCTTTCTTT.

This rearrangement joins TRBV5-1 to TRBJ2-1; D may be TRBD2 (6 bases). The CDR3 is 14 amino acids. Germline V gene sequence: CDR1 SGHRS, CDR2 YFSETQ. The V gene lost 0 bases and the J gene lost 6 bases, with 10 bases spanning the gap. The CDR3 sequence is CASSLAPGANEQFF. The CDR3, as DNA: TGCGCCAGCAGCTTGGCCCCGGGAGCCAATGAGCAGTTCTTC.

The chain joins TRBV4-3 to TRBJ2-2, with D possibly TRBD1 on 6 matching bases. Trimming removed 0 bases from V and 4 bases from J, with 12 bases in between. Germline V CDR1 and CDR2: LGHNA, YSLEER. The CDR3 covers 16 residues. The CDR3 reads CASSQESGDGTGELFF. The CDR3 bases are TGCGCCAGCAGCCAAGAGTCAGGGGATGGCACCGGGGAGCTGTTTTTT.

This clone has just one count. J is TRBJ2-3 and V is TRBV28; perhaps TRBD1 as D (6 bases). The length of the CDR3 is 14 residues. Per germline, CDR1 MDHEN and CDR2 SYDVKM. Trimming shortened V by 7 bases and J by 3 bases, and 14 bases separated the two germline ends. CDR3 in amino acids: CASIGGVRTDTQYF. The DNA of the CDR3 is TGTGCCAGCATAGGGGGAGTGAGGACAGATACGCAGTATTTT.

The V and J genes are TRBV4-3 and TRBJ1-1, with D possibly being TRBD1 (5 bases). Between the trimmed V and J ends, which lost 4 bases and 3 bases, there was a span of 9 bases. The CDR3 runs to 13 residues. Germline V gene data show CDR1 as LGHNA and CDR2 as YSLEER. This CDR3 reads CASSPQQDTEAFF. For the CDR3, the DNA is TGCGCCAGCAGCCCCCAACAGGACACTGAAGCTTTCTTT.

The chain uses TRBV4-1 and TRBJ2-3, with TRBD2 matching over 7 bases. Looked up from germline, CDR1 is MGHRA and CDR2 is YSYEKL. V was pared by 2 bases and J by 2 bases, with 7 bases of the junction left unmatched. The CDR3 has 16 residues. The CDR3 DNA reads TGCGCCAGCAGCCAAATTTCTAGCGGTTTCACAGATACGCAGTATTTT. This sequence encodes CASSQISSGFTDTQYF.

A single count supports this clone. This rearrangement joins TRBV6-2 or TRBV6-3 to TRBJ1-5, with no clear D. V lost 2 bases and J 5 bases, leaving 4 bases between the germline ends. Germline V gene data show CDR1 as MNHEY and CDR2 as SVGEGT. This CDR3 spans 12 amino acids. The CDR3 DNA follows: TGTGCCAGCAGTTACCGCGATCAGCCCCAGCATTTT. Encoded protein: CASSYRDQPQHF.

The rearrangement links TRBV11-2 to TRBJ2-2; D might be TRBD2 (5 bases). The CDR3 totals 16 residues. CDR1 SGHAT and CDR2 FQNNGV come from the germline V gene. Trimming shortened V by 1 base and J by 4 bases, and 13 bases separated the two germline ends. The CDR3 DNA reads TGTGCCAGCAGCTTAGCCGGCATTCGGGGCACCGGGGAGCTGTTTTTT. Protein product: CASSLAGIRGTGELFF.